This T cell receptor beta chain was identified during a study of cytomegalovirus exposure and HLA in healthy donors. Whole-study results and caveats: In a later analysis, TCR association rates varied by HLA locus: DRB1 most, HLA-C fewest.

As regards this clone: Antigen unknown.

With 60 Vbeta and 13 Jbeta primers, the PCR was carried out. TCRdb keeps only in-frame clones here, not all; method: immunoSEQ multiplex PCR. The sample consists of around 90,000 clones, around 76% of them appearing once. Donors were ostensibly healthy at sampling, although undocumented immune exposures were probable. Sequencing used PBMCs. This sequence was found in a man aged 25 to 45 in good health and CMV-seronegative.

As DNA, the CDR3 is TGTGCCAGCAGTTACCCAGGAGGACAGGTCAATCAGCCCCAGCATTTT. This translates into CASSYPGGQVNQPQHF. The V gene is TRBV6-6, the J gene TRBJ1-5, with 7 bases fitting TRBD1. The CDR3 is made up of 16 amino acids. The germline V gene has CDR1 MNHNY and CDR2 SVGAGI (reference sequence). The ends lost 2 bases at V and 3 bases at J; junction bases unmatched: 7.